What follows describes a single T cell receptor (beta chain). Libraries were prepared by immunoSEQ multiplex PCR; TCRdb keeps only in-frame clonotypes and omits some of them. The sample consists of 130,000 to 150,000 clones, approximately 80% of them appearing once. Germline V gene lookup returns CDR1 SGHKS and CDR2 YYEKEE (reference sequence). The V and J ends lost 3 bases and 1 base, in that order; junction bases with no gene match: 5. The CDR3 is made up of 16 amino acids. The sample originates from a study of blood T cell repertoires in COVID-19. The chain links TRBV5-5 to TRBJ2-1, with 9 positions matching TRBD2. The receptor comes from a human donor in a cohort sampled during active COVID-19. The specimen was peripheral blood. The CDR3 sequence is CASSSLTSGSYNEQFF. The CDR3 coding sequence is TGTGCCAGCAGCTCTCTGACTAGCGGATCCTACAATGAGCAGTTCTTC.